This entry lists 26 T cell receptor beta chains sequenced from one sample in a study of cytomegalovirus exposure and HLA in healthy donors. PCR involved 60 Vbeta and 13 Jbeta primers. The table came from immunoSEQ multiplex PCR; TCRdb's copy has only in-frame clones and leaves some out. Of under 130,000 clones listed, over 70% are singletons. Sequencing used PBMCs. The receptors stem from a woman aged 40 to 50 in good health and CMV-seropositive.

The chain has TRBV5-1 and TRBJ2-7; no definite D call. Trimming pared 2 bases from V and 3 bases from J, leaving 12 bases between. The CDR3 is made up of 14 amino acids. From germline, CDR1 is SGHRS and CDR2 YFSETQ. This CDR3 is CASSFGPPSYEQYF. CDR3 DNA sequence: TGCGCCAGCAGCTTTGGTCCACCGAGCTACGAGCAGTACTTC. Combining the CDR3 with reference TRBV5-1 and TRBJ2-7 gives the whole variable domain KAGVTQTPRYLIKTRGQQVTLSCSPISGHRSVSWYQQTPGQGLQFLFEYFSETQRNKGNFPGRFSGRQFSNSRSEMNVSTLELGDSALYLCASSFGPPSYEQYFGPGTRLTVT.

V is TRBV2 and J is TRBJ2-7; 8 nucleotides line up with TRBD2. V shed 5 bases, J shed 5 bases, and the junction held 8 bases outside the gene matches. This CDR3 region has 14 residues. Germline V CDR1 and CDR2: SNHLY, FYNNEI. The CDR3 loop reads CASSILAVKNEQYF. The CDR3 DNA reads TGTGCCAGCAGTATACTAGCGGTTAAGAACGAGCAGTACTTC. Together with reference TRBV2 and TRBJ2-7, the CDR3 gives the full variable domain: EPEVTQTPSHQVTQMGQEVILRCVPISNHLYFYWYRQILGQKVEFLVSFYNNEISEKSEIFDDQFSVERPDGSNFTLKIRSTKLEDSAMYFCASSILAVKNEQYFGPGTRLTVT.

Turning to this clone: Sequence at one end of the junction differs from germline and may be a read error. The chain uses TRBV13 and TRBJ2-7; the D gene is possibly TRBD2 (6 bases). The germline V gene has CDR1 PRHDT and CDR2 FYEKMQ (reference sequence). The CDR3 loop spans 12 amino acids. CDR3 amino acids: CASGLGGDEQYF. The CDR3 DNA follows: TGTGCCAGCGGCTTAGGCGGGGACGAGCAGTACTTC.

This clone was detected a few times. The chain recombines TRBV5-4 with TRBJ2-2; tentatively, D is TRBD1 (5 bases). V was cut by 6 bases and J by 1 base, with 16 bases left in between. The germline CDR1 and CDR2 sequences are SGHNT and YYREEE (reference sequence). The CDR3 loop spans 16 amino acids. The CDR3 spells CASNTFDSGNTGELFF. CDR3 in DNA: TGTGCCAGCAACACCTTCGACAGTGGGAACACCGGGGAGCTGTTTTTT. The full variable domain, in which reference TRBV5-4 and TRBJ2-2 provide the parts outside the CDR3, is ETGVTQSPTHLIKTRGQQVTLRCSSQSGHNTVSWYQQALGQGPQFIFQYYREEENGRGNFPPRFSGLQFPNYSSELNVNALELDDSALYLCASNTFDSGNTGELFFGEGSRLTVL.

This clone has just a few counts. V gene TRBV29-1 combines with J gene TRBJ1-2; D remains ambiguous. The CDR3 has 16 residues. Germline assignment: CDR1 SQVTM and CDR2 ANQGSEA. V lost 4 bases to trimming and J lost 5 bases, with 23 bases between them. The CDR3 here is CSVASPARGRWYGYTF. CDR3 nucleotides: TGCAGCGTTGCGAGCCCCGCACGGGGTCGATGGTATGGCTACACCTTC.

The rearrangement uses TRBV27 and TRBJ2-7; weak D call: TRBD1 (5 bases). Germline-derived CDR1 and CDR2 are MNHEY and SMNVEV (reference sequence). Deletions cut 2 bases from V and 4 bases from J, with 12 bases between. The CDR3 sequence is 14 residues long. The CDR3 reads CASSLGQGAYEQYF. The CDR3 DNA is TGTGCCAGCAGTTTAGGTCAGGGTGCATACGAGCAGTACTTC.

J is TRBJ2-1 and V is TRBV7-6; 9 nucleotides agree with TRBD1. The J segment lost 6 bases and the V segment lost 1 base, leaving 1 base of the junction unmatched. The CDR3 sequence is 14 residues long. Germline lookup yields CDR1 SGHVS and CDR2 FNYEAQ. The CDR3 sequence is CASSLGGQGNEQFF. In DNA form, the CDR3 reads TGTGCCAGCAGCTTAGGGGGACAGGGCAATGAGCAGTTCTTC. The full variable domain, in which reference TRBV7-6 and TRBJ2-1 provide the parts outside the CDR3, is GAGVSQSPRYKVTKRGQDVALRCDPISGHVSLYWYRQALGQGPEFLTYFNYEAQQDKSGLPNDRFSAERPEGSISTLTIQRTEQRDSAMYRCASSLGGQGNEQFFGPGTRLTVL.

The chain links TRBV4-1 to TRBJ2-5; tentative D call: TRBD1 (6 bases). Trimming took 0 bases from V and 4 from J, leaving 15 bases between them. CDR1 and CDR2 from the germline V gene are MGHRA and YSYEKL. The CDR3 extends over 16 amino acids. The CDR3 region has the DNA TGCGCCAGCAGCCAAGAGGGATACAGGGCCGGAGAGACCCAGTACTTC. Encoded protein: CASSQEGYRAGETQYF.

V usage is TRBV6-1 and J usage is TRBJ1-5, with D possibly TRBD1 on 5 matching bases. Deletions cut 2 bases from V and 4 bases from J, with 15 bases between. Germline V gene lookup returns CDR1 MNHNS and CDR2 SASEGT. This CDR3 is 16 amino acids long. The CDR3 here is CASSEQGQNANQPQHF. In nucleotides, the CDR3 is TGTGCCAGCAGTGAACAGGGCCAAAATGCGAATCAGCCCCAGCATTTT.

The chain couples TRBV15 to TRBJ2-3, with TRBD2 identical over 9 bases. Germline CDR1 and CDR2: LNHNV and YYDKDF (reference sequence). The V gene end was trimmed by 1 base and the J gene end by 0 bases; junction bases not matched to a gene: 14. This CDR3 comprises 20 residues. CDR3: CATSRAPGLAVIQSTDTQYF. The CDR3 DNA is TGTGCCACCAGCAGAGCCCCGGGACTAGCAGTGATTCAAAGCACAGATACGCAGTATTTT.

V usage is TRBV10-3 and J usage is TRBJ2-3; D might be TRBD1 (6 bases). The V gene lost 8 bases and the J gene lost 3 bases, with 12 bases spanning the gap. The CDR3 consists of 13 residues. Germline loops: CDR1 ENHRY, CDR2 SYGVKD. The CDR3 coding sequence is TGTGCCATCGGTTCTCAGGGGACAGATACGCAGTATTTT. It yields the protein CAIGSQGTDTQYF.

The chain carries TRBV19 and TRBJ1-4; possible D gene TRBD1, 5 bases. Trimming stripped 9 bases from V and 1 base from J, with 15 bases between. This CDR3 is built from 15 residues. Germline V CDR1 and CDR2: LNHDA, SQIVND (reference sequence). CDR3 sequence: CASADRGLTNEKLFF. In DNA form, the CDR3 reads TGTGCCAGCGCCGACAGAGGCTTAACTAATGAAAAACTGTTTTTT.

The chain combines TRBV11-1 with TRBJ2-7, with TRBD2 as a possible D gene (6 bases). Trimming took off 3 bases at V and 6 bases at J, with 18 bases between the two ends. This CDR3 spans 15 amino acids. Germline V gene sequence: CDR1 SGHAT, CDR2 FQDESV (reference sequence). The CDR3 spells CASSLPPGGLREQYF. The DNA of the CDR3 is TGTGCCAGCAGCTTGCCCCCCGGGGGATTACGCGAGCAGTACTTC.

The chain is built from TRBV5-4 and TRBJ2-2; 8 bases are a match to TRBD1. With 1 base clipped from V and 7 bases from J, the junction kept 3 bases outside the gene matches. The CDR3 extends over 14 amino acids. Germline loops: CDR1 SGHNT, CDR2 YYREEE (reference sequence). CDR3 in amino acids: CASSLQGADGELFF. CDR3 DNA sequence: TGTGCCAGCAGCTTGCAGGGGGCGGACGGGGAGCTGTTTTTT.

The chain is built from TRBV9 and TRBJ2-1; 14 nucleotides line up with TRBD2. V was pared by 2 bases and J by 6 bases, with 4 bases of the junction left unmatched. The germline V gene encodes CDR1 SGDLS and CDR2 YYNGEE. The CDR3 runs to 16 residues. Here the CDR3 DNA reads TGTGCCAGCAGCGTTGGGGGACTAGCGGGAGCCAATGAGCAGTTCTTC. Its translation: CASSVGGLAGANEQFF.

The V and J genes are TRBV5-4 and TRBJ2-7, with D tentatively TRBD1 (6 bases). The germline V gene has CDR1 SGHNT and CDR2 YYREEE (reference sequence). V lost 5 bases to trimming and J lost 4 bases, with 10 bases between them. The CDR3 contains 12 residues. This CDR3 is CASRGAGYEQYF. The CDR3 DNA sequence: TGTGCCAGCAGGGGGGCGGGTTACGAGCAGTACTTC. Full variable domain (rest looked up from reference TRBV5-4 and TRBJ2-7): ETGVTQSPTHLIKTRGQQVTLRCSSQSGHNTVSWYQQALGQGPQFIFQYYREEENGRGNFPPRFSGLQFPNYSSELNVNALELDDSALYLCASRGAGYEQYFGPGTRLTVT.

V usage is TRBV6-5 and J usage is TRBJ1-6; D call uncertain. Germline V gene data show CDR1 as MNHEY and CDR2 as SVGAGI. The CDR3 covers 16 residues. V was trimmed by 2 bases and J by 0 bases, leaving 8 bases between them. The DNA of the CDR3 is TGTGCCAGCAGTTACGAGGCCAGCTCCTATAATTCACCCCTCCACTTT. Its translation is CASSYEASSYNSPLHF.

The V call is TRBV6-5, the J call TRBJ2-3, with TRBD1 matching 10 bases. V was pared by 6 bases and J by 5 bases, with 2 bases of the junction left unmatched. The germline V gene has CDR1 MNHEY and CDR2 SVGAGI. The CDR3 is 13 residues long. The CDR3: CASRRTGGDTQYF. The CDR3 DNA is TGTGCCAGCAGGAGGACAGGGGGAGATACGCAGTATTTT.

The chain carries TRBV29-1 and TRBJ1-2, with D unclear. The length of the CDR3 is 9 residues. V was cut by 8 bases and J by 8 bases, with 9 bases left in between. Germline lookup yields CDR1 SQVTM and CDR2 ANQGSEA. CDR3 amino acids: CSTAQGYTF. Written as DNA, the CDR3 is TGCAGCACCGCGCAAGGCTACACCTTC.

About this clone: The conserved closing phenylalanine or tryptophan is absent in this CDR3, likely reflecting a read error. The J gene is TRBJ1-1, the V gene TRBV28, with TRBD1 identical over 12 bases. In germline, CDR1 is MDHEN, CDR2 SYDVKM. V lost 3 bases to trimming and J lost 1 base; unmatched junction nucleotides: 15. The CDR3 length is 20 residues. CDR3 sequence (DNA): TGTGCCAGCAGTTTTTTCGGGACAGGGGGCCCCGGCCGAACGAACACTGAAGCTTTCCTT. It encodes CASSFFGTGGPGRTNTEAFL.

The chain has TRBV11-3 and TRBJ2-3, with 8 bases matching TRBD1. The germline CDR1 and CDR2 sequences are SGHNT and YENEEA. This CDR3 contains 15 residues. V trimming: 4 bases; J trimming: 7 bases; junction bases outside the gene matches: 10. The CDR3 reads CASSWGQVPSNTQYF. The CDR3 region has the DNA TGTGCCAGCAGCTGGGGACAGGTCCCATCAAATACGCAGTATTTT.

Worth noting for this clone: A junction boundary mismatches the germline segment, possibly from a read error. V and J are TRBV19 and TRBJ2-1, with D possibly being TRBD2 (6 bases). The CDR3 runs 16 residues. Germline CDR1 and CDR2: LNHDA and SQIVND (reference sequence). In DNA form, the CDR3 reads TGTACCAGTAGTATAGGTCTTGGACTACATGCCAATGAGCAGTTCTTC. This gives the protein CTSSIGLGLHANEQFF.

The chain is built from TRBV29-1 and TRBJ1-2; TRBD1 aligns across 12 bases. Germline V gene data show CDR1 as SQVTM and CDR2 as ANQGSEA. The CDR3 consists of 15 residues. V dropped 8 bases and J dropped 4; count of bases not matched to a gene: 11. CDR3 sequence: CSSSGTGGASYGYTF. Here the CDR3 DNA reads TGCAGCTCATCCGGGACAGGGGGCGCAAGCTATGGCTACACCTTC.

The chain carries TRBV5-5 and TRBJ1-1, with 8 bases matching TRBD1. CDR1 SGHKS and CDR2 YYEKEE come from the germline V gene (reference sequence). Trimming at V came to 3 bases and at J to 4 bases, leaving 2 bases not matched to a gene. The CDR3 consists of 13 residues. Written as DNA, the CDR3 is TGTGCCAGCAGCTCGGACAGGGCCACTGAAGCTTTCTTT. Amino acids: CASSSDRATEAFF.

This sequence joins TRBV9 and TRBJ2-2, with 12 bases lining up with TRBD2. CDR1 is SGDLS and CDR2 is YYNGEE in the germline V gene. This CDR3 spans 16 amino acids. Trimming at V came to 5 bases and at J to 8 bases, leaving 10 bases not matched to a gene. The CDR3 region is CASRRTSGIGSGELFF. The CDR3 nucleotides read TGTGCCAGCAGGAGGACTAGCGGGATCGGATCTGGGGAGCTGTTTTTT.

This clone was counted a few times. V gene TRBV2 combines with J gene TRBJ1-2; weak D call: TRBD1 (6 bases). The CDR3 is 14 residues long. Trimming cost V 6 bases and J 4 bases, with 15 bases left between them. Germline CDR1 reads SNHLY; CDR2 reads FYNNEI. As DNA, the CDR3 is TGTGCCAGCAGGCCGGGACAACTTAGCTATGGCTACACCTTC. As protein: CASRPGQLSYGYTF.